Below, 25 T cell receptor beta chains from the same sample are listed, as sequenced in a study of T-cell memory formation after mild COVID-19. TCRdb re-called the 5' RACE reads through MiXCR, storing one row per CDR3 protein. This table holds 200,000 or so distinct CDR3 sequences, around 16% found once. The sequenced sample consisted of PBMCs or a T cell subset sorted from them (not recorded which). Every receptor here comes from an adult woman who had mild COVID-19 (a few samples of this study predate the infection). Cell type and time point are not known.

This clonotype was seen more than once but under ten times. This chain uses TRBV2 with TRBJ2-5, with TRBD2 matching over 7 bases. The junction had 7 bases not matched to a gene; V was cut back by 4 bases and J by 5 bases. This CDR3 has 14 amino acids. The germline gives CDR1 SNHLY, CDR2 FYNNEI. The CDR3 loop reads CASSVGRATETQYF. The CDR3 bases are TGTGCCAGCAGTGTTGGGAGGGCCACGGAGACCCAGTACTTC.

Only a few counts were recorded for this clonotype. The chain recombines TRBV20-1 with TRBJ2-3, with a possible D match to TRBD2 (6 bases). CDR3 size: 15 residues. V lost 2 bases, J lost 2 bases, and 14 bases lay in between. Germline V CDR1 and CDR2: DFQATT, SNEGSKA (reference sequence). The CDR3 nucleotides read TGCAGTGCTAGATATGGGGGGAGCCCCACAGATACGCAGTATTTT. It is translated as CSARYGGSPTDTQYF.

This clonotype has just one count. The V call is TRBV6-1, the J call TRBJ2-2; 8 nucleotides align to TRBD1. Germline V gives CDR1 MNHNS, CDR2 SASEGT. V dropped 7 bases and J dropped 5; count of bases not matched to a gene: 18. This CDR3 region has 18 residues. CDR3 bases: TGTGCCAGCACCAAAATGACAGGGGCGGGTATGGGGACCGGGGAGCTGTTTTTT. Its protein is CASTKMTGAGMGTGELFF.

The chain couples TRBV30 to TRBJ1-5, with D hard to call. In germline, CDR1 is GTSNPN, CDR2 SVGIG (reference sequence). The length of the CDR3 is 15 residues. The V gene lost 3 bases and the J gene lost 1 base, with 13 bases spanning the gap. DNA for the CDR3: TGTGCCTGGAGCCTCGGGCAGTGGAGCAATCAGCCCCAGCATTTT. Translating gives CAWSLGQWSNQPQHF.

This clonotype has more than one count but fewer than ten. The CDR3 bases are TGTGCCTGGAGTGTAAAATGGAGCGGGGGGCAGGGTGAGCAGTTCTTC. It translates to CAWSVKWSGGQGEQFF. This sequence joins TRBV30 and TRBJ2-1; 9 nucleotides match TRBD2. Trimming at V came to 0 bases and at J to 9 bases, leaving 12 bases not matched to a gene. The germline V gene encodes CDR1 GTSNPN and CDR2 SVGIG (reference sequence). This CDR3 is 16 amino acids long.

V and J are TRBV30 and TRBJ1-2; D gene unclear. Germline lookup yields CDR1 GTSNPN and CDR2 SVGIG (reference sequence). The CDR3 is made up of 14 amino acids. The V end lost 5 bases, the J end lost 0 bases, and 13 bases lay between the germline ends. The CDR3 reads CAWQTAWPNYGYTF. CDR3 DNA: TGTGCCTGGCAAACAGCTTGGCCTAACTATGGCTACACCTTC.

This clonotype appeared once. CDR3 region: CASSLKDQGYGYTF. As DNA, the CDR3 is TGTGCCAGCAGCTTAAAAGATCAGGGCTATGGCTACACCTTC. The gene calls are TRBV11-3 and TRBJ1-2; a weak D match, TRBD1 (5 bases). CDR3 size: 14 residues. The ends were cut back, 2 bases at V and 4 bases at J, with 11 bases in the middle. Germline CDR1 reads SGHNT; CDR2 reads YENEEA. The full variable domain, rest sourced from reference TRBV11-3 and TRBJ1-2, is EAGVVQSPRYKIIEKKQPVAFWCNPISGHNTLYWYLQNLGQGPELLIRYENEEAVDDSQLPKDRFSAERLKGVDSTLKIQPAELGDSAVYLCASSLKDQGYGYTFGSGTRLTVV.

The chain employs TRBV4-1 and TRBJ2-5, with D maybe TRBD1 (7 bases). Trimming removed 1 base from V and 7 bases from J, with 13 bases in between. Germline V gene sequence: CDR1 MGHRA, CDR2 YSYEKL. This CDR3 is 14 amino acids long. The CDR3, as DNA: TGCGCCAGCAGCCAAGTTGGGCAGGGGGGGACCCAGTACTTC. This encodes CASSQVGQGGTQYF.

The rearrangement joins TRBV20-1 to TRBJ1-1; TRBD1 is a possible D gene (5 bases). The germline V gene has CDR1 DFQATT and CDR2 SNEGSKA (reference sequence). The CDR3 extends over 11 amino acids. The CDR3 region is CSRGELSEAFF. The CDR3 DNA reads TGCAGCCGGGGGGAGTTGTCTGAAGCTTTCTTT.

This clonotype appeared a few times. V is TRBV3-1 and J is TRBJ1-1, with 7 bases fitting TRBD1. The CDR3 consists of 16 residues. Germline trimming cut 1 base from V and 0 bases from J; bases unmatched to any gene: 5. CDR1 is LGHDT and CDR2 is YNNKEL in the germline V gene (reference sequence). CDR3 amino acids: CASSQGRGRMNTEAFF. CDR3 in DNA: TGTGCCAGCAGCCAAGGGAGGGGGCGCATGAACACTGAAGCTTTCTTT.

This clonotype was observed a few times. V usage is TRBV20-1 and J usage is TRBJ2-3; no firm D call. CDR3 length equals 16 residues. Germline V gene lookup returns CDR1 DFQATT and CDR2 SNEGSKA (reference sequence). The V and J ends lost 0 bases and 2 bases respectively, with 15 bases between them. Here the CDR3 reads CSARDRQRPSTDTQYF. The CDR3 nucleotides are TGCAGTGCTAGAGATCGGCAGCGTCCGTCCACAGATACGCAGTATTTT.

This clonotype was counted between two and nine times. V is TRBV30 and J is TRBJ2-7; weak D call: TRBD1 (5 bases). The CDR3 runs to 11 residues. Between the trimmed V and J ends, which lost 8 bases and 2 bases, there was a span of 10 bases. Germline loops: CDR1 GTSNPN, CDR2 SVGIG (reference sequence). This chain's CDR3 is CARGQTYEQYF. As DNA, the CDR3 is TGTGCCAGGGGCCAAACCTACGAGCAGTACTTC.

This clonotype has a count of ten or more. The chain joins TRBV7-9 to TRBJ2-7; no reliable D call. The CDR3 extends over 11 amino acids. The V and J ends lost 4 bases and 3 bases respectively, with 4 bases between them. Germline CDR1 SEHNR, CDR2 FQNEAQ (reference sequence). Here the CDR3 DNA reads TGTGCCAGCAGCTCCCTCTACGAGCAGTACTTC. Its protein product is CASSSLYEQYF.

The rearrangement joins TRBV7-9 to TRBJ2-7; TRBD1 agrees at 7 bases. J was trimmed by 8 bases and V by 11 bases; bases with no gene match: 12. The CDR3 sequence is 12 residues long. Per the germline V gene, CDR1 is SEHNR and CDR2 is FQNEAQ (reference sequence). The chain's CDR3 is CAGDRQGGQQYF. CDR3 DNA: TGTGCCGGCGATAGACAGGGTGGGCAGCAGTACTTC.

The chain recombines TRBV4-1 with TRBJ1-5; 7 positions match TRBD1. J lost 4 bases, V lost 5 bases, and 11 bases had no gene match. The CDR3 contains 16 residues. Germline CDR1 is MGHRA and CDR2 is YSYEKL. CDR3 bases: TGCGCCAGCAGCAACGCGGCAGGGGGTTTGAATCAGCCCCAGCATTTT. Translated: CASSNAAGGLNQPQHF.

The chain employs TRBV7-9 and TRBJ1-2, with D perhaps matching TRBD1 (6 bases). Germline V gene data show CDR1 as SEHNR and CDR2 as FQNEAQ (reference sequence). There are 15 residues in the CDR3. Trimming left V 1 base short and J 8 bases short, with 17 bases between. CDR3 coding DNA: TGTGCCAGCAGCTTAGACCGCGGGACACTTGAGGGCTACACCTTC. Translation gives CASSLDRGTLEGYTF. The whole variable domain, filled in from reference TRBV7-9 and TRBJ1-2, reads DTGVSQNPRHKITKRGQNVTFRCDPISEHNRLYWYRQTLGQGPEFLTYFQNEAQLEKSRLLSDRFSAERPKGSFSTLEIQRTEQGDSAMYLCASSLDRGTLEGYTFGSGTRLTVV.

This clonotype was recorded a few times. The chain couples TRBV4-1 to TRBJ1-1; the D gene is possibly TRBD1 (6 bases). V lost 4 bases, J lost 3 bases, and 18 bases lay in between. In germline, CDR1 is MGHRA, CDR2 YSYEKL. This CDR3 contains 16 residues. CDR3 residues: CASSRKRGGVDTEAFF. The CDR3 coding sequence is TGCGCCAGCAGCCGAAAGCGAGGGGGGGTGGACACTGAAGCTTTCTTT.

This chain connects TRBV18 to TRBJ2-7; D tentatively reads TRBD1 or TRBD2 (5 bases each). The germline V and J ends were trimmed by 3 bases and 5 bases, with 11 bases remaining between them. Germline V gene lookup returns CDR1 KGHSH and CDR2 LQKENI. The CDR3 contains 13 residues. Written as DNA, the CDR3 is TGTGCCAGCTCACCTATCATGGGGGACGAGCAGTACTTC. Its translation is CASSPIMGDEQYF. The variable domain in full, completed from reference TRBV18 and TRBJ2-7, reads NAGVMQNPRHLVRRRGQEARLRCSPMKGHSHVYWYRQLPEEGLKFMVYLQKENIIDESGMPKERFSAEFPKEGPSILRIQQVVRGDSAAYFCASSPIMGDEQYFGPGTRLTVT.

The rearrangement links TRBV24-1 to TRBJ2-7, with D possibly TRBD1 on 5 matching bases. Germline-derived CDR1 and CDR2 are KGHDR and SFDVKD. CDR3 length equals 15 residues. V was trimmed by 3 bases and J by 4 bases, leaving 15 bases between them. CDR3 sequence reads: CATSDPRQSLYEQYF. The CDR3 DNA reads TGTGCCACCAGTGATCCAAGACAGTCACTATACGAGCAGTACTTC.

This clonotype has only a few counts. The chain joins TRBV5-6 to TRBJ2-5, with 8 bases aligning to TRBD1. This CDR3 region has 15 residues. Germline V CDR1 and CDR2: SGHDT, YYEEEE. Losses at the gene ends were 3 bases for V and 5 bases for J; bases not matched to a gene: 9. CDR3 region: CASSSRTGHMETQYF. CDR3 DNA: TGTGCCAGCAGCTCTAGGACAGGGCACATGGAGACCCAGTACTTC.

This clonotype was picked up a small number of times. V and J are TRBV5-4 and TRBJ2-7; TRBD2 is a possible D gene (6 bases). Germline CDR1 SGHNT, CDR2 YYREEE (reference sequence). The CDR3 sequence is 15 residues long. Deletions cut 4 bases from V and 3 bases from J, with 17 bases between. CDR3 loop: CASSGTSSVIYEQYF. CDR3 in DNA: TGTGCCAGCAGCGGTACTAGCTCCGTCATCTACGAGCAGTACTTC.

V is TRBV4-1 and J is TRBJ2-5; D is unresolved. V was cut by 0 bases and J by 4 bases, with 9 bases left in between. The CDR3 contains 14 residues. The V gene's germline CDR1 is MGHRA and CDR2 YSYEKL. The CDR3 here is CASSQDRRAETQYF. In DNA form, the CDR3 reads TGCGCCAGCAGCCAAGACCGAAGGGCAGAGACCCAGTACTTC.

As to this clonotype: Here the CDR3 omits its conserved ending phenylalanine or tryptophan, so a read error is the likely source. The chain joins TRBV5-1 to TRBJ2-7; TRBD1 matches at 9 bases. This CDR3 spans 15 amino acids. With V trimmed by 2 bases and J by 2 bases, 5 bases remained unmatched. CDR1 is SGHRS and CDR2 is YFSETQ in the germline V gene. The DNA for the CDR3 is TGCGCCAGCAGCTTACGGGACAGGGCGACCTACGAGCAGTACTTA. Translation gives CASSLRDRATYEQYL.

The chain recombines TRBV27 with TRBJ2-2; D is possibly TRBD2 (5 bases). V was clipped by 2 bases and J by 1 base, with 5 bases between them. CDR3 length: 14 residues. Germline V lookup: CDR1 MNHEY, CDR2 SMNVEV (reference sequence). CDR3 DNA: TGTGCCAGCAGTTTAGAGGGGAACACCGGGGAGCTGTTTTTT. It codes for CASSLEGNTGELFF.

In its sample, this clonotype was seen many times. The genes are TRBV5-1 and TRBJ2-7; 8 positions agree with TRBD1. V shed 0 bases, J shed 5 bases, and the junction held 10 bases outside the gene matches. CDR1 and CDR2 from the germline V gene are SGHRS and YFSETQ. The CDR3 is made up of 16 amino acids. CDR3 loop: CASSLGGQGGSNEQYF. The CDR3 DNA reads TGCGCCAGCAGCTTGGGCGGACAGGGAGGTTCTAACGAGCAGTACTTC.